Each of the 6 T cell receptor beta chains below was sequenced from the same sample in a study of glioma-infiltrating T cells. TCR alpha and beta CDR3 regions were amplified from RNA using iRepertoire nested multiplex PCR. Using its own MiXCR run on the multiplex PCR reads, TCRdb lists one record per CDR3 protein. The table records some 180,000 distinct CDR3 sequences, 32% of them present only once. Input material: glioma tissue, nonneoplastic brain tissue, or PBMCs (not recorded which). The receptors shown here come from a human donor with low-grade glioma or glioblastoma, undergoing nonglioma brain surgery, or in good health (not recorded which).

The genes are TRBV27 and TRBJ1-2; TRBD1 agrees at 8 bases. Germline V lookup: CDR1 MNHEY, CDR2 SMNVEV (reference sequence). The CDR3 runs to 14 residues. The trim removed 6 bases at V and 7 bases at J, leaving 10 bases unmatched. The CDR3 protein is CASSSCGQGIGYTF. The CDR3, as DNA: TGTGCCAGCAGCTCCTGCGGACAGGGCATTGGCTACACCTTC.

On this clonotype itself: A much larger clone is a single base away; this may be a read error. The chain employs TRBV2 and TRBJ2-2; no clear D gene. The CDR3 has 12 amino acids. Trimming removed 8 bases at V and 3 bases at J, with 7 bases between. Germline V gene data show CDR1 as SNHLY and CDR2 as FYNNEI. The CDR3 DNA follows: TGTGCCAGCGGACGGTACACCGGGGAGCTGTTTTTT. Amino acids: CASGRYTGELFF.

About this clonotype itself: A much larger clonotype is one base distant, so this may be a read error. V usage is TRBV29-1 and J usage is TRBJ2-7; D gene ambiguous. The length of the CDR3 is 13 residues. Per the germline V gene, CDR1 is SQVTM and CDR2 is ANQGSEA. In DNA form, the CDR3 reads TGCAGAGTTGTCCCCAGGAGCTCCTACGAGCAGTACTTC. This gives the protein CRVVPRSSYEQYF.

This clonotype was recorded many times. CDR3 region: CASSSDRGRKTQYF. The CDR3 bases are TGTGCCAGCAGTTCAGACAGGGGGCGTAAGACCCAGTACTTC. V gene TRBV28 combines with J gene TRBJ2-5; 10 bases agree with TRBD1. Germline CDR1 and CDR2: MDHEN and SYDVKM. This CDR3 is 14 amino acids long. V gave up 4 bases and J gave up 6 bases; unmatched junction bases: 5.

Ten or more counts support this clonotype. This chain links TRBV7-6 with TRBJ2-3, with 7 bases fitting TRBD1. Germline loops: CDR1 SGHVS, CDR2 FNYEAQ. This CDR3 is built from 15 residues. V was clipped by 5 bases and J by 5 bases; unmatched bases: 10. CDR3 sequence: CASSPRARGIDTQYF. In DNA, the CDR3 is TGTGCCAGCAGCCCCCGGGCCAGGGGGATAGATACGCAGTATTTT.

The chain carries TRBV12-5 and TRBJ2-7, with 7 bases matching TRBD1. CDR3 size: 19 residues. With 0 bases clipped from V and 0 bases from J, the junction kept 14 bases outside the gene matches. Germline V gives CDR1 LGHNT, CDR2 FRNRAP. In DNA form, the CDR3 reads TGTGCTAGTGGTTTGGTACGACAGGGTCCAATGGCCCCCTCCTACGAGCAGTACTTC. Protein: CASGLVRQGPMAPSYEQYF.